This T cell receptor beta chain was sequenced during a study of cytomegalovirus exposure and HLA in healthy donors. Primers included in the PCR were 60 Vbeta and 13 Jbeta primers. Some clones are missing from TCRdb's copy, which holds only in-frame ones; the method was immunoSEQ multiplex PCR. The sample has 150,000 to 200,000 clones, around 74% seen once. Study results and limitations: Productive rates of about 87% or about 30% were seen for most TCR beta V segments in an earlier analysis.

Trimming took 7 bases from V and 0 from J; bases not matched to a gene: 6. The CDR3 totals 14 residues. Germline CDR1 reads MNHNS; CDR2 reads SASEGT. Note on this clone: Its antigen is still unknown. Other nucleotide sequences from this sample produce the same CDR3.

The chain employs TRBV6-1 and TRBJ2-7, with TRBD1 matching over 7 bases. Material for sequencing was PBMCs. This sequence originates from a female donor in good health and CMV-seronegative. In DNA, the CDR3 is TGTGCCAGCAATAGGCAGGGGGTCTCCTACGAGCAGTACTTC. Its translation is CASNRQGVSYEQYF.